This TCR beta chain was sequenced during a study of regulatory T cells in long-lasting Graves disease. Overall study findings and caveats: TRBV28, TRBJ1-2 and TRBJ2-5 were segments that persistent disease favored. In persistent patients, shared public clonotypes (roughly 2,800) outnumbered those in new patients (about 1,000).

As to time point: persistent/refractory GD, antithyroid drugs over 5 years with positive TRAb. There was RNA extracted from PBMCs, and the TCR library was made from it. Those enrolled as patients came out of an endocrinology department in Xi'an, China. Library construction for TCR beta used iRepertoire HTBI primers and Arm-PCR of CDR3 regions. One entry per CDR3 protein results from TCRdb running MiXCR on the multiplex PCR reads. Among 300,000 to 500,000 distinct CDR3 sequences, more than 20% were seen once, and the ten largest hold about a fifth. This clonotype was found many times. Its antigen is not known. With 6 bases clipped from V and 4 bases from J, the junction kept 3 bases outside the gene matches. The CDR3 spans 12 residues.

The clonotype comes from a female donor with Graves disease. This chain uses TRBV12-3 or TRBV12-4 with TRBJ2-7, with TRBD1 matching 7 bases. This sample comprised peripheral blood mononuclear cells (PBMCs), obtained when the disease was refractory, from a patient treated with antithyroid drugs. CDR3 amino acids: CASSQQGYEQYF. Here the CDR3 DNA reads TGTGCCAGCAGCCAACAGGGGTACGAGCAGTACTTC.